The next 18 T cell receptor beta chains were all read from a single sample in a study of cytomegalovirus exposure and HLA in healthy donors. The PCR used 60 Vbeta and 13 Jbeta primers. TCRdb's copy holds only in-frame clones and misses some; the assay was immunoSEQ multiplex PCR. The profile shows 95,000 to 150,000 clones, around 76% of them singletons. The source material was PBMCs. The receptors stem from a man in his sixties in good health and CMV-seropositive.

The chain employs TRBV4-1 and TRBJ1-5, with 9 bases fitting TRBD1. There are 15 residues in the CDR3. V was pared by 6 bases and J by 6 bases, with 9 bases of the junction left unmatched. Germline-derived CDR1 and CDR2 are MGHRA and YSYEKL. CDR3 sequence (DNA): TGCGCCAGCAGGCGCTGGACAGGGGTTGCTCAGCCCCAGCATTTT. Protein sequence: CASRRWTGVAQPQHF.

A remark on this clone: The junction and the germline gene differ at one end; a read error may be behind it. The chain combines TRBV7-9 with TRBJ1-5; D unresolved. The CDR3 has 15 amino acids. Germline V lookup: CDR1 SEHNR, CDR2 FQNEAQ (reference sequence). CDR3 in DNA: TGTTCCAGCAGCTCAAAGGGATCGGGGAATCAGCCCCAGCATTTT. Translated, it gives CSSSSKGSGNQPQHF.

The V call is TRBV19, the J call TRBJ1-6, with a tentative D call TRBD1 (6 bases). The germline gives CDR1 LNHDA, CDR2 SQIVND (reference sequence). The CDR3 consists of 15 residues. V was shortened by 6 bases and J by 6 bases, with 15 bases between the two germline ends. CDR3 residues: CASRPSGGGNSPLHF. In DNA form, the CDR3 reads TGTGCCAGTAGACCCTCGGGGGGCGGTAATTCACCCCTCCACTTT.

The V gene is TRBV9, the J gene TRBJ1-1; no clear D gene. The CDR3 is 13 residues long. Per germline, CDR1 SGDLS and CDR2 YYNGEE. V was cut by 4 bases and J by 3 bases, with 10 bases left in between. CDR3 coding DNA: TGTGCCAGCAGCCCCTCACGGGACACTGAAGCTTTCTTT. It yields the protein CASSPSRDTEAFF.

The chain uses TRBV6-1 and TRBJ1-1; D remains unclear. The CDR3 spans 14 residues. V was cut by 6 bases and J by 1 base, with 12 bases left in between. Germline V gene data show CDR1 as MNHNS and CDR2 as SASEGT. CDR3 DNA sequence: TGTGCCAGCAGATCCTCGCAGGCGAACACTGAAGCTTTCTTT. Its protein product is CASRSSQANTEAFF.

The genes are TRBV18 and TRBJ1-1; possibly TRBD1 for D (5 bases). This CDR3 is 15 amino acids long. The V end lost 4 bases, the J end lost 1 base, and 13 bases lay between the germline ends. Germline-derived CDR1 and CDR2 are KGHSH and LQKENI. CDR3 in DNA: TGTGCCAGCTCACTGGGGTCGGGGGGGAACACTGAAGCTTTCTTT. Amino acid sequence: CASSLGSGGNTEAFF.

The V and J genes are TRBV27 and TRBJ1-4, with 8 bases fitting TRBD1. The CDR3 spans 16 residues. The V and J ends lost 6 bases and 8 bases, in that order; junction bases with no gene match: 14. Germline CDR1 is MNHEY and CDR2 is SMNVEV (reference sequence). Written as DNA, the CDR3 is TGTGCCAGCAGGACACACGCAGGGGGCGCAAGGGAAAAACTGTTTTTT. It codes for CASRTHAGGAREKLFF.

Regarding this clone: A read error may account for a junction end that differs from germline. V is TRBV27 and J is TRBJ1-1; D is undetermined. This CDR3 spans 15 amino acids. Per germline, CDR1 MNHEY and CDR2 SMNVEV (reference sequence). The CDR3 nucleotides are TGTGCCAGCAGCTTATTGGCCGTTTCAGGCACTGAAGCTTTCTTT. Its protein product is CASSLLAVSGTEAFF.

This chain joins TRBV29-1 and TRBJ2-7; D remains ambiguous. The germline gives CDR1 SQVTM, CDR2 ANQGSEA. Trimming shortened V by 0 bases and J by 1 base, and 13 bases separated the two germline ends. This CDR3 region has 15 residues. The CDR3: CSVEDPVTGSYEQYF. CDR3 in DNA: TGCAGCGTTGAAGATCCGGTGACTGGATCCTACGAGCAGTACTTC.

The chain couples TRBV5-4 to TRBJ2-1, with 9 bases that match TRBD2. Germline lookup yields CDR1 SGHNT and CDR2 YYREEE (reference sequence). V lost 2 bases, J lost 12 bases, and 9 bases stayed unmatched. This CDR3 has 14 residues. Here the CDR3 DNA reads TGTGCCAGCAGCTTTAGCGGGGGAGCTGGGGGGCAGTTCTTC. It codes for CASSFSGGAGGQFF.

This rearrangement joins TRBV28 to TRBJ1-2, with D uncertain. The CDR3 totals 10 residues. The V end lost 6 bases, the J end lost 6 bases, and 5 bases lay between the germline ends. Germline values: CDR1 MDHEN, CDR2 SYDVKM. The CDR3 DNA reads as TGTGCCAGCAGCTCGGATGGCTACACCTTC. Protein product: CASSSDGYTF.

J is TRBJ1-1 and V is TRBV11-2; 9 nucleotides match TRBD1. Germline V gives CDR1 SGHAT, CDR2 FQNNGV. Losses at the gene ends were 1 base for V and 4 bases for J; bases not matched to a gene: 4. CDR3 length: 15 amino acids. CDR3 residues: CASSLATDRGTEAFF. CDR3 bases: TGTGCCAGCAGCTTAGCGACGGACAGGGGCACTGAAGCTTTCTTT.

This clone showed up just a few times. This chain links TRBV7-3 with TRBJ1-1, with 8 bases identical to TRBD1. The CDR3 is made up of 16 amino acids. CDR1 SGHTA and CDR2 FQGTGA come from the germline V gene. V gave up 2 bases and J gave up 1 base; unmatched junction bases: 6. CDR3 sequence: CASSLLPGTGNTEAFF. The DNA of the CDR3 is TGTGCCAGCAGCTTACTTCCCGGGACAGGGAACACTGAAGCTTTCTTT.

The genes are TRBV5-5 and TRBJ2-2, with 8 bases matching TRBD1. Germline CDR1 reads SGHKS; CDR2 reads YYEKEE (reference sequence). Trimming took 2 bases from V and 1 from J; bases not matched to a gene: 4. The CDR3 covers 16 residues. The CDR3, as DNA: TGTGCCAGCAGCTTATCTGGGACAGGGAACACCGGGGAGCTGTTTTTT. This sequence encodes CASSLSGTGNTGELFF.

For the CDR3, the DNA is TGTGCCAGCTCCCCAGCGGGAGGGTACAATGAGCAGTTCTTC. Translated: CASSPAGGYNEQFF. This sequence joins TRBV27 and TRBJ2-1; 10 bases map to TRBD2. The J segment lost 4 bases and the V segment lost 8 bases, leaving 5 bases of the junction unmatched. This CDR3 spans 14 amino acids. Per the germline V gene, CDR1 is MNHEY and CDR2 is SMNVEV (reference sequence).

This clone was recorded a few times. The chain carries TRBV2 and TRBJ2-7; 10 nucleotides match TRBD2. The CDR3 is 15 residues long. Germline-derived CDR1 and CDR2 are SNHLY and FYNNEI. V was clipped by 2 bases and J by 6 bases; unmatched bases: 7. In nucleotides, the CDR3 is TGTGCCAGCAGTGAAATGGCTAGCGGGAGCTCCGAGCAGTACTTC. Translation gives CASSEMASGSSEQYF. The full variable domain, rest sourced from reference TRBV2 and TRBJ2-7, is EPEVTQTPSHQVTQMGQEVILRCVPISNHLYFYWYRQILGQKVEFLVSFYNNEISEKSEIFDDQFSVERPDGSNFTLKIRSTKLEDSAMYFCASSEMASGSSEQYFGPGTRLTVT.

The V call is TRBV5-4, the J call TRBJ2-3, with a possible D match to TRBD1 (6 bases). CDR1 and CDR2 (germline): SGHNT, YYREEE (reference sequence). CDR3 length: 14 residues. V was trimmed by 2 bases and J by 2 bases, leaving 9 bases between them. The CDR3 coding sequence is TGTGCCAGCAGCTTAGGGGGTCTCACAGATACGCAGTATTTT. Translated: CASSLGGLTDTQYF. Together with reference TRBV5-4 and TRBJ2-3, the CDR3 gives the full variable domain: ETGVTQSPTHLIKTRGQQVTLRCSSQSGHNTVSWYQQALGQGPQFIFQYYREEENGRGNFPPRFSGLQFPNYSSELNVNALELDDSALYLCASSLGGLTDTQYFGPGTRLTVL.

The CDR3 DNA follows: TGCGCCAGCAGCTTGGATGGGGACAGGGCAACTGAAGCTTTCTTT. This gives the protein CASSLDGDRATEAFF. The rearrangement links TRBV5-1 to TRBJ1-1, with 9 bases fitting TRBD1. The CDR3 spans 15 residues. Trimming at V came to 0 bases and at J to 5 bases, leaving 5 bases not matched to a gene. Per the germline V gene, CDR1 is SGHRS and CDR2 is YFSETQ.